This entry describes one TCR beta chain. Its antigen remains unidentified. Base-call qualities are not available, and no considerably larger clone is one nucleotide away. Receptor amplification or capture employed RT-PCR. The listed sequencing device is Illumina HiSeq 2500. TCRdb ran its own pipeline on the public reads, namely fastp trimming at Q25 and MiXCR clone calling, and kept in-frame beta chains. Entries that share a CDR3 protein sequence are merged under the most common genes and DNA. Across this sample there are about 650,000 distinct CDR3 sequences, with 15% to 17% seen only once. Around 10% of the sample is held by the ten biggest clonotypes. Per the germline V gene, MGHRA is the CDR1 and YSYEKL is the CDR2. There are 16 amino acids in the CDR3, from cysteine to phenylalanine inclusive. The DNA shown is the 48-base CDR3, in frame from base 1. The trim is 3 bases for V and 3 bases for J, with a gap of 12 bases between the germline ends.

The entry originates in a study of response to subunit inactivated influenza vaccine (dated by TCRdb to 2017 to 2018). The study in broad terms: Deep quantitative profiling of the T cell receptor repertoire was used in the study to follow responses to a trivalent subunit inactivated influenza vaccine.

The investigation overall reported the following: The authors proposed that each seasonal influenza vaccination may bring in only a limited number of new T cells.

The sequence joins TRBV4-1 to TRBJ1-6; no D gene can be assigned with confidence. Specimen: PBMCs from blood, collected 11 to 12 days after vaccination. This TCR was sampled from a man aged 50 to 59 who received an inactivated influenza vaccine. Donor details come from another sample of the same person, matched by shared clones. The DNA is as follows: TGCGCCAGCAGCCAGACCATAGAAGGCTATAATTCACCCCTCCACTTT. The resulting protein is CASSQTIEGYNSPLHF.